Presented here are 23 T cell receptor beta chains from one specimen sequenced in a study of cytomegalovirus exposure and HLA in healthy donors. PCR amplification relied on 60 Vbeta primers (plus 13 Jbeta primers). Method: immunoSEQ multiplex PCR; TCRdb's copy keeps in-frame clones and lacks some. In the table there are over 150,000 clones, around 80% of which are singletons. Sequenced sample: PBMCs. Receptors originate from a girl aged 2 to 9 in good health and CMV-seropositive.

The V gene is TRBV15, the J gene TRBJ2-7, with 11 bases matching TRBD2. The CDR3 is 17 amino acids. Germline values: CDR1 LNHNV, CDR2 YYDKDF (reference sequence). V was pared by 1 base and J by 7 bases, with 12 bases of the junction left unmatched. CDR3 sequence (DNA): TGTGCCACCAGCAGAGTAGGACAGGGCGGACTAGCGGGTGAGCAGTACTTC. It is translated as CATSRVGQGGLAGEQYF. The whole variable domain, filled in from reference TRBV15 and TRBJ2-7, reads DAMVIQNPRYQVTQFGKPVTLSCSQTLNHNVMYWYQQKSSQAPKLLFHYYDKDFNNEADTPDNFQSRRPNTSFCFLDIRSPGLGDTAMYLCATSRVGQGGLAGEQYFGPGTRLTVT.

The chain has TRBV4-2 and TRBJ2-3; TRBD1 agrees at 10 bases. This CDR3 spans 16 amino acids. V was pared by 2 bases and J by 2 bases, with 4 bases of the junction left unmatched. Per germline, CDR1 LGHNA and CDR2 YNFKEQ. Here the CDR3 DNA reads TGTGCCAGCAGCCAAAGACAGGGGGCCGTCACAGATACGCAGTATTTT. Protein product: CASSQRQGAVTDTQYF.

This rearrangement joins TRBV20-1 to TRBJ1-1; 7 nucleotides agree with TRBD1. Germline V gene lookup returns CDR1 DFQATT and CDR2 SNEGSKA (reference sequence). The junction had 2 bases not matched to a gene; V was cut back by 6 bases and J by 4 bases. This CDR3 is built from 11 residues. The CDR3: CSAGTATEAFF. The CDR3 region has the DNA TGCAGTGCCGGGACAGCCACTGAAGCTTTCTTT.

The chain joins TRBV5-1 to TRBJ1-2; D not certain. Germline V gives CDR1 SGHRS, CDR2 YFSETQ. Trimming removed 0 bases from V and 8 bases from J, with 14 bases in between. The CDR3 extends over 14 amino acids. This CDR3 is CASSLAMTSGGYTF. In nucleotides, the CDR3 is TGCGCCAGCAGCTTGGCGATGACCTCCGGGGGCTACACCTTC.

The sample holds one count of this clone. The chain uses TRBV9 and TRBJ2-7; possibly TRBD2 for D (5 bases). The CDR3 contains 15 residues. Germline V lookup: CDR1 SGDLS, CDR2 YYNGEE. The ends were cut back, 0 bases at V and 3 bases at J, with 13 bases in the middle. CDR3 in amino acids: CASSVDPGVSYEQYF. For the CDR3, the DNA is TGTGCCAGCAGCGTAGATCCCGGGGTAAGCTACGAGCAGTACTTC.

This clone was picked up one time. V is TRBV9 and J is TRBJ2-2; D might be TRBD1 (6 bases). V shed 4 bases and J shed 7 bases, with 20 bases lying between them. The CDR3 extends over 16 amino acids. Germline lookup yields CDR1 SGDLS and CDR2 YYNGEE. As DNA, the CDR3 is TGTGCCAGCAGCTTTTCTCTGGCAGGGGTTAACGGGGAGCTGTTTTTT. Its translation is CASSFSLAGVNGELFF.

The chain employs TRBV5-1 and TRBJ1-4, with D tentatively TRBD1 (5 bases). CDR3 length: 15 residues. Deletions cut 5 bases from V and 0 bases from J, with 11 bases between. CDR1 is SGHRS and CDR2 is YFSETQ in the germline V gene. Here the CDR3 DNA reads TGCGCCAGCAGGTCAGAAGGGGCAACTAATGAAAAACTGTTTTTT. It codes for CASRSEGATNEKLFF.

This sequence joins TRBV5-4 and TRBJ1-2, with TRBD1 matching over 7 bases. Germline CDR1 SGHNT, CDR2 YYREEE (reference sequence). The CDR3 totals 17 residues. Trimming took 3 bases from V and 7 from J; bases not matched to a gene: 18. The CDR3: CASSSYSPTTQGGGYTF. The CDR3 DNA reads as TGTGCCAGCAGCTCCTACTCTCCCACCACCCAGGGGGGTGGCTACACCTTC.

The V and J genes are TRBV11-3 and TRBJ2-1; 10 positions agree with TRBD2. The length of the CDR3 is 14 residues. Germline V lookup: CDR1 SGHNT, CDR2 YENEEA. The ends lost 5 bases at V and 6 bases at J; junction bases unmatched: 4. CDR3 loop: CASSPSGSTNEQFF. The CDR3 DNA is TGTGCCAGCAGCCCTAGCGGGAGTACCAATGAGCAGTTCTTC. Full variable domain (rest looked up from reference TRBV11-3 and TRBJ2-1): EAGVVQSPRYKIIEKKQPVAFWCNPISGHNTLYWYLQNLGQGPELLIRYENEEAVDDSQLPKDRFSAERLKGVDSTLKIQPAELGDSAVYLCASSPSGSTNEQFFGPGTRLTVL.

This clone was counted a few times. The CDR3 protein is CASSFGSGTYNEQFF. As DNA, the CDR3 is TGCGCCAGCAGCTTTGGAAGCGGGACCTACAATGAGCAGTTCTTC. This chain uses TRBV5-1 with TRBJ2-1; 7 bases are a match to TRBD2. Germline V CDR1 and CDR2: SGHRS, YFSETQ. J gave up 2 bases and V 2 bases, and 4 bases lay outside the gene matches. The CDR3 spans 15 residues.

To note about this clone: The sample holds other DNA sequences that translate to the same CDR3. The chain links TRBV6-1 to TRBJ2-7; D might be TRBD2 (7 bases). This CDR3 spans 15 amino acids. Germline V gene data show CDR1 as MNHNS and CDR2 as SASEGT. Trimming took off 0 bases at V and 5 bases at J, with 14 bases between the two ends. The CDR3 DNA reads TGTGCCAGCAGTGAAGCGCGGACGGGGGGCCACGAGCAGTACTTC. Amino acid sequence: CASSEARTGGHEQYF.

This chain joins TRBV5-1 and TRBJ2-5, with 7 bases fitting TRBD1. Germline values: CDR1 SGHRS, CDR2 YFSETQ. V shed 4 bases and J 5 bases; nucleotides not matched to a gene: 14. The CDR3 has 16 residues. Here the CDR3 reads CASSRTGDLFSETQYF. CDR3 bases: TGCGCCAGCAGCAGAACAGGGGATTTGTTTTCCGAGACCCAGTACTTC.

The CDR3 bases are TGTGCCAGCAGCTTAGCTCGGGACACCTTATCCTACGAGCAGTACTTC. This sequence encodes CASSLARDTLSYEQYF. The chain couples TRBV11-2 to TRBJ2-7; a possible D gene is TRBD1 (6 bases). The ends were cut back, 1 base at V and 1 base at J, with 14 bases in the middle. CDR1 is SGHAT, CDR2 FQNNGV, per germline. This CDR3 has 16 residues. Using reference TRBV11-2 and TRBJ2-7 for the parts outside the CDR3, the full variable domain is EAGVAQSPRYKIIEKRQSVAFWCNPISGHATLYWYQQILGQGPKLLIQFQNNGVVDDSQLPKDRFSAERLKGVDSTLKIQPAKLEDSAVYLCASSLARDTLSYEQYFGPGTRLTVT.

DNA of the CDR3: TGCAGTGCTAACAATTACAATGAGCAGTTCTTC. Translating gives CSANNYNEQFF. The J gene is TRBJ2-1, the V gene TRBV20-1; D is unresolved. Germline-derived CDR1 and CDR2 are DFQATT and SNEGSKA (reference sequence). The germline V and J ends were trimmed by 4 bases and 4 bases, with 5 bases remaining between them. This CDR3 region has 11 residues.

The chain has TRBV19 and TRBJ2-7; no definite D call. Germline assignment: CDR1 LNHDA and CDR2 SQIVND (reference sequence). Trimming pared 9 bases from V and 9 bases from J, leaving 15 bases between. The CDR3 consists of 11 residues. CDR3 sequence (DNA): TGTGCCAGCTCCGACACTTATCTGCAGTACTTC. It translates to CASSDTYLQYF. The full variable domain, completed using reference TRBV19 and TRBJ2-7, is DGGITQSPKYLFRKEGQNVTLSCEQNLNHDAMYWYRQDPGQGLRLIYYSQIVNDFQKGDIAEGYSVSREKKESFPLTVTSAQKNPTAFYLCASSDTYLQYFGPGTRLTVT.

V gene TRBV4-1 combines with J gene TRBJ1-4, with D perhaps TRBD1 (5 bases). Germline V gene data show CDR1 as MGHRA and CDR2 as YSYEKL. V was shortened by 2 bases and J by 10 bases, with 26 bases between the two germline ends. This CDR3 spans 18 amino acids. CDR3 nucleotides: TGCGCCAGCAGCCAACCCCTTGGGCAGGGTGGTACGGGTGGAAAACTGTTTTTT. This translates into CASSQPLGQGGTGGKLFF.

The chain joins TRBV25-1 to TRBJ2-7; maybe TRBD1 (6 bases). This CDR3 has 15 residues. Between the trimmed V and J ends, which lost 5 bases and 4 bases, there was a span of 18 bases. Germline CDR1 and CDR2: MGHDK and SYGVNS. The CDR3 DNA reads TGTGCCAGCAGTCCGACGACCGGGACACCTTACGAGCAGTACTTC. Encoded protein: CASSPTTGTPYEQYF.

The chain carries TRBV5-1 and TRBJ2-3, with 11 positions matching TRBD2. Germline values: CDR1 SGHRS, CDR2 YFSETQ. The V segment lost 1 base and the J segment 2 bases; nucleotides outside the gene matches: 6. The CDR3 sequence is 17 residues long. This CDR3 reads CASSLSSGGVITDTQYF. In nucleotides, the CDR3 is TGCGCCAGCAGCTTGAGTAGCGGGGGGGTAATCACAGATACGCAGTATTTT.

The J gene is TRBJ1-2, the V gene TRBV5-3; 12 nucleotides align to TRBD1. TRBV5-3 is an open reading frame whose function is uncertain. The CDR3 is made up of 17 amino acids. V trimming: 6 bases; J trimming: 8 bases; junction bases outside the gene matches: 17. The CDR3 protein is CARNARTGTGGSGGYTF. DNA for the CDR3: TGTGCCAGAAACGCTCGAACCGGGACAGGGGGCTCGGGAGGCTACACCTTC.

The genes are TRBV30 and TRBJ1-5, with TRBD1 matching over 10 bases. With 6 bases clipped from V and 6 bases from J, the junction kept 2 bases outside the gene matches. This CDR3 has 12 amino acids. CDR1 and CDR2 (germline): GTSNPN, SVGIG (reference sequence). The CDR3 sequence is CACRQGAQPQHF. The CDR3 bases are TGTGCCTGTAGACAGGGGGCTCAGCCCCAGCATTTT.

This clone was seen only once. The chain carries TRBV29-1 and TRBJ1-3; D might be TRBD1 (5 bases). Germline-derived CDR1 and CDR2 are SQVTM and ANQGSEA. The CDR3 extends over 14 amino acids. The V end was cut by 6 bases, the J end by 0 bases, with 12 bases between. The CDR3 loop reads CSVVTGFSGNTIYF. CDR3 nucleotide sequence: TGCAGCGTCGTTACAGGCTTCTCTGGAAACACCATATATTTT.

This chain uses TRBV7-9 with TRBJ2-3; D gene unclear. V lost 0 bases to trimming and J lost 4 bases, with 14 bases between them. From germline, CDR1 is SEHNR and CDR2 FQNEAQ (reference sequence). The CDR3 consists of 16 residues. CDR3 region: CASSLAAPHPADTQYF. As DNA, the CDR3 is TGTGCCAGCAGCTTAGCAGCCCCCCACCCCGCAGATACGCAGTATTTT.

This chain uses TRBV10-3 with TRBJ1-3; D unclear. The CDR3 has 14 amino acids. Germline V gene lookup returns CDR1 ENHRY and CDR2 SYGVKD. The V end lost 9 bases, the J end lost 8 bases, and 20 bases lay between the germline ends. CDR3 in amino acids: CAIKLGSDLDTIYF. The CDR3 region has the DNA TGTGCCATAAAGCTAGGGAGTGATTTGGACACCATATATTTT.